This section outlines one T cell receptor beta chain sequence together with its context. Its antigen remains unidentified. This CDR3 is 17 amino acids long. V was shortened by 4 bases and J by 1 base, with 19 bases between the two germline ends. Germline values: CDR1 SQVTM, CDR2 ANQGSEA. Assay used: immunoSEQ multiplex PCR; TCRdb lists only in-frame clones, some missing. The data contain about 9,000 clones, around 84% of them singletons. The data stem from a study of regulatory and conventional T cells in RAG deficiency. The study, taken as a whole, reports: In Omenn syndrome, Treg and Tconv repertoires overlapped >85%. Other subsets showed approximately 10-fold reductions, but Treg unique TCR beta sequences fell approximately 100-fold in these patients.

These same data were also listed under a study on regulatory T cells. As reported in that work: Amplification used 52 TRBV primers and 13 TRBJ primers. Regulatory T cells showed the strongest V-J pair restriction and V/J gene skewing among patient repertoires.

The sequenced sample was CD8+ T cells sorted from blood. This chain joins TRBV29-1 and TRBJ2-2; D is unclear. The receptor comes from a human donor in good health. The CDR3 nucleotides are TGCAGCGTTGTTCTAGGCCTGGAGACACTGAACACCGGGGAGCTGTTTTTT. Protein product: CSVVLGLETLNTGELFF.